The 6 T cell receptor beta chains below were found in one sample sequenced in a study of blood T cell repertoires in COVID-19. Profiling relied on immunoSEQ multiplex PCR, and the TCRdb table lists in-frame clones only, not all of them. The sample holds some 240,000 clones, more than 65% seen once. The sample taken for sequencing was PBMCs or T cells enriched from blood (not recorded which). The receptor set was obtained from a man between 50 and 59 years old who had recovered from COVID-19.

The chain recombines TRBV6-2 or TRBV6-3 with TRBJ1-2; D might be TRBD1 (6 bases). The V gene's germline CDR1 is MNHEY and CDR2 SVGEGT. Trimming left V 6 bases short and J 6 bases short, with 14 bases between. The CDR3 loop spans 13 amino acids. Written as DNA, the CDR3 is TGTGCCAGCAGCCTCGGGGGGCTCGATGGCTACACCTTC. Translating gives CASSLGGLDGYTF.

The V call is TRBV5-4, the J call TRBJ1-1; D is perhaps TRBD1 (5 bases). Germline V gene lookup returns CDR1 SGHNT and CDR2 YYREEE (reference sequence). Between the trimmed V and J ends, which lost 2 bases and 4 bases, there was a span of 12 bases. This CDR3 is built from 14 residues. DNA for the CDR3: TGTGCCAGCAGCTTAGTGCGGGGGACCACTGAAGCTTTCTTT. Its protein product is CASSLVRGTTEAFF.

The V call is TRBV10-3, the J call TRBJ1-1; TRBD1 might be the D (5 bases). With 3 bases removed from V and 5 bases from J, the gap between germline ends came to 10 bases. CDR1 is ENHRY, CDR2 SYGVKD, per germline. This CDR3 spans 13 amino acids. The CDR3 DNA follows: TGTGCCATCAGTGATGGGGGAGGAACTGAAGCTTTCTTT. It yields the protein CAISDGGGTEAFF.

The chain recombines TRBV5-1 with TRBJ2-5, with D maybe TRBD2 (5 bases). The germline gives CDR1 SGHRS, CDR2 YFSETQ. The CDR3 is 15 amino acids. V lost 1 base and J 1 base, leaving 11 bases between the germline ends. CDR3 sequence: CASSLPITSQETQYF. The CDR3 nucleotides read TGCGCCAGCAGCTTGCCCATAACTAGCCAAGAGACCCAGTACTTC.

V usage is TRBV3-1 (or the pseudogene TRBV3-2) and J usage is TRBJ1-6, with TRBD1 matching 8 bases. Germline CDR1 is LGHDT and CDR2 is YNNKEL (reference sequence). J lost 8 bases, V lost 1 base, and 31 bases had no gene match. This CDR3 is 24 amino acids long. The CDR3 nucleotides are TGTGCCAGCAGCCAAGTTTCCATGGGATCGGGGAAAAACCGGTGGAACAGGGGGGATTCACCCCTCCACTTT. It codes for CASSQVSMGSGKNRWNRGDSPLHF.

V is TRBV10-3 and J is TRBJ1-2; 9 bases map to TRBD1. CDR3 length: 14 residues. With V trimmed by 7 bases and J by 4 bases, 7 bases remained unmatched. Germline CDR1 is ENHRY and CDR2 is SYGVKD. CDR3 amino acids: CAINPGQGVYGYTF. Written as DNA, the CDR3 is TGTGCCATCAATCCGGGACAGGGCGTCTATGGCTACACCTTC.